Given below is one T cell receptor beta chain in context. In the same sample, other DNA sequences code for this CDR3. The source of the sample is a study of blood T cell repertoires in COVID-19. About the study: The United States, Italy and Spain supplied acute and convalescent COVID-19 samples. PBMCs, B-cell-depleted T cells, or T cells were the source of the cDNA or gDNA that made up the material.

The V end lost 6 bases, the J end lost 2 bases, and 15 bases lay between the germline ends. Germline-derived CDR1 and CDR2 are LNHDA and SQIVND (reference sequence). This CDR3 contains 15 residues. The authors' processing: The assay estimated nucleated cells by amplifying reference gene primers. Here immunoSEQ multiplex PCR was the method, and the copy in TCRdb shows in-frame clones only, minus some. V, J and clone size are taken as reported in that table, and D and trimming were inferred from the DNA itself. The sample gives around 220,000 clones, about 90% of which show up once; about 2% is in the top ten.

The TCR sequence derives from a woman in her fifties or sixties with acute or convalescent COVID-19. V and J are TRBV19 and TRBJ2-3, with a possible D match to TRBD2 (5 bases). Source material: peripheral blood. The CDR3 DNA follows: TGTGCCAGTAGGGACCGTGGGAGTTTCACAGATACGCAGTATTTT. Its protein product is CASRDRGSFTDTQYF.